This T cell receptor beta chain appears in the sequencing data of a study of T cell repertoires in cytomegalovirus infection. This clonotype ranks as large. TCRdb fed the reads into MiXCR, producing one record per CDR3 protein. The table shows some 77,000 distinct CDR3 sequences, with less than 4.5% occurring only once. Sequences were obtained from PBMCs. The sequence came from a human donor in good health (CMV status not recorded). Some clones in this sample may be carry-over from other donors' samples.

Here the CDR3 reads CASSSGQASSTDTQYF. The DNA of the CDR3 is TGTGCCAGCAGCTCCGGACAGGCCTCTAGCACAGATACGCAGTATTTT. This chain connects TRBV7-6 to TRBJ2-3; TRBD1 matches at 7 bases. Losses at the gene ends were 4 bases for V and 0 bases for J; bases not matched to a gene: 7. Germline CDR1 and CDR2: SGHVS and FNYEAQ. The CDR3 contains 16 residues.